This TCR beta chain was captured by sequencing in a study of response to subunit inactivated influenza vaccine. The V end lost 3 bases, the J end lost 5 bases, and 14 bases lay between the germline ends. Germline V gene data show CDR1 as MGHRA and CDR2 as YSYEKL. The CDR3 length is 15 residues. TCRdb re-analysed the RT-PCR reads in MiXCR, keeping a single row per CDR3 protein. The data contain hundreds of thousands of distinct CDR3 sequences, 12% of them seen just once; the ten biggest clones take up roughly a tenth. Whole-study results and caveats: Every seasonal influenza vaccination brings in few new T cells, the authors suggested.

For this clonotype: Its specificity is unknown.

This receptor was identified in a man in his fifties who received an inactivated influenza vaccine. Sequencing used PBMCs from blood, obtained on the day of vaccination. The chain recombines TRBV4-1 with TRBJ1-5; possibly TRBD1 for D (5 bases). The CDR3 nucleotides are TGCGCCAGCAGCCATGTCAGGGCTAGGGATCAGCCCCAGCATTTT. Translation gives CASSHVRARDQPQHF.